This passage covers 22 T cell receptor beta chains from one sample sequenced in a study of T-cell reconstitution after alpha-beta-depleted transplantation in children (dated by TCRdb to the mid-2010s). Libraries were constructed by PCR. TCRdb lists the instrument as Illumina HiSeq 2500. TCR libraries were prepared with molecular barcoding, using unique molecular identifiers to normalize TCRbeta repertoire quantification. The public reads were reprocessed in TCRdb via fastp at Q25 and MiXCR, keeping in-frame beta chains. For every CDR3 protein sequence, its rows merge into one entry that carries the most common genes and DNA. The sample yields about 540,000 distinct CDR3 sequences; about 17% were counted once. The ten largest clones represent over 3% of the sample. Material: PBMCs from the stem cell graft donor, obtained from the stem cell graft. The receptors derive from a human donor who donated a stem cell graft to a child with acute lymphoblastic leukemia.

This clonotype was counted only a few times. This chain connects TRBV27 to TRBJ2-1, with 8 bases aligning to TRBD2. Germline V CDR1 and CDR2: MNHEY, SMNVEV (reference sequence). The J segment lost 0 bases and the V segment lost 6 bases, leaving 4 bases of the junction unmatched. The CDR3 has 15 amino acids. CDR3: CASSFSGDSYNEQFF. The CDR3 DNA follows: TGTGCCAGCAGCTTTAGCGGGGACTCCTACAATGAGCAGTTCTTC.

The V and J genes are TRBV25-1 and TRBJ2-7, with 10 bases fitting TRBD2. Losses at the gene ends were 5 bases for V and 2 bases for J; bases not matched to a gene: 15. The V gene's germline CDR1 is MGHDK and CDR2 SYGVNS. The CDR3 covers 18 residues. The CDR3 spells CASSPRGYGLAGAYEQYF. The CDR3 nucleotides read TGTGCCAGCAGTCCAAGGGGTTACGGGCTAGCGGGAGCCTACGAGCAGTACTTC.

The rearrangement uses TRBV5-1 and TRBJ1-2, with 8 bases lining up with TRBD1. Unmatched junction bases numbered 4, after V lost 0 bases and J lost 3 bases. The CDR3 totals 15 residues. Germline V lookup: CDR1 SGHRS, CDR2 YFSETQ. The CDR3 spells CASSLGGQVYYGYTF. CDR3 coding DNA: TGCGCCAGCAGCTTGGGGGGACAGGTCTACTATGGCTACACCTTC.

This clonotype was found a few times. The rearrangement uses TRBV10-3 and TRBJ2-3; D is tentatively TRBD1 or TRBD2 (6 bases each). The CDR3 is made up of 14 amino acids. The V gene's germline CDR1 is ENHRY and CDR2 SYGVKD. The ends were cut back, 4 bases at V and 4 bases at J, with 12 bases in the middle. CDR3 loop: CAISGGLASDTQYF. The DNA for the CDR3 is TGTGCCATCAGTGGGGGGCTAGCGTCAGATACGCAGTATTTT.

This clonotype was seen a handful of times. The rearrangement links TRBV7-9 to TRBJ1-4; TRBD1 matches at 7 bases. Looked up from germline, CDR1 is SEHNR and CDR2 is FQNEAQ (reference sequence). Unmatched junction bases numbered 5, after V lost 3 bases and J lost 4 bases. This CDR3 has 15 residues. CDR3 protein: CASSFRQGGNEKLFF. The CDR3 nucleotides read TGTGCCAGCAGCTTCCGACAGGGAGGTAATGAAAAACTGTTTTTT. The variable domain in full, completed from reference TRBV7-9 and TRBJ1-4, reads DTGVSQNPRHKITKRGQNVTFRCDPISEHNRLYWYRQTLGQGPEFLTYFQNEAQLEKSRLLSDRFSAERPKGSFSTLEIQRTEQGDSAMYLCASSFRQGGNEKLFFGSGTQLSVL.

This clonotype was seen a handful of times. The chain links TRBV4-1 to TRBJ1-4, with D hard to call. V was trimmed by 2 bases and J by 8 bases, leaving 12 bases between them. The germline CDR1 and CDR2 sequences are MGHRA and YSYEKL. The length of the CDR3 is 14 residues. CDR3 nucleotide sequence: TGCGCCAGCAGCCAACAGGTGTTAACAGAAAAACTGTTTTTT. Translating it yields CASSQQVLTEKLFF.

This clonotype was seen a handful of times. The chain uses TRBV27 and TRBJ2-7, with D unclear. The CDR3 length is 13 residues. V was trimmed by 5 bases and J by 3 bases, leaving 11 bases between them. Germline CDR1 and CDR2: MNHEY and SMNVEV (reference sequence). The CDR3 DNA sequence: TGTGCCAGCAGTCCGACGGGCCTCTACGAGCAGTACTTC. Protein: CASSPTGLYEQYF.

As DNA, the CDR3 is TGTGCCAGCAGCTTAGCGAGTCAGGCAGACGGGTACGAGCAGTACTTC. Its translation: CASSLASQADGYEQYF. V is TRBV7-8 and J is TRBJ2-7; D not resolved. The germline gives CDR1 SGHVS, CDR2 FQNEAQ. This CDR3 has 16 residues. V lost 0 bases and J 4 bases, leaving 16 bases between the germline ends.

The chain employs TRBV4-1 and TRBJ2-1, with D possibly TRBD2 on 5 matching bases. The germline V gene encodes CDR1 MGHRA and CDR2 YSYEKL. CDR3 size: 16 residues. The V end was cut by 0 bases, the J end by 8 bases, with 17 bases between. CDR3 sequence reads: CASSQDSAGLRDEQFF. CDR3 bases: TGCGCCAGCAGCCAAGACTCGGCGGGTTTGAGGGATGAGCAGTTCTTC.

The table lists this clonotype with a few counts. This rearrangement joins TRBV7-9 to TRBJ2-6, with 9 bases lining up with TRBD1. This CDR3 is built from 17 residues. From germline, CDR1 is SEHNR and CDR2 FQNEAQ (reference sequence). With V trimmed by 3 bases and J by 0 bases, 3 bases remained unmatched. This CDR3 is CASSFGTGNSGANVLTF. The CDR3 nucleotides read TGTGCCAGCAGCTTTGGGACAGGGAACTCTGGGGCCAACGTCCTGACTTTC.

This clonotype was seen a few times. The chain recombines TRBV7-9 with TRBJ2-2, with 8 bases matching TRBD1. V lost 7 bases, J lost 5 bases, and 9 bases stayed unmatched. Germline V gene data show CDR1 as SEHNR and CDR2 as FQNEAQ (reference sequence). The CDR3 is 15 amino acids. Here the CDR3 reads CASNTDRAGTGELFF. As DNA, the CDR3 is TGTGCCAGCAACACGGACAGGGCCGGGACCGGGGAGCTGTTTTTT.

J is TRBJ1-5 and V is TRBV6-1; D uncertain. Germline CDR1 and CDR2: MNHNS and SASEGT. Deletions cut 3 bases from V and 3 bases from J, with 12 bases between. CDR3 length: 15 residues. CDR3 nucleotides: TGTGCCAGCAGTGAGCGTACTTGGGCCAATCAGCCCCAGCATTTT. It codes for CASSERTWANQPQHF.

The V gene is TRBV4-1, the J gene TRBJ2-2, with 14 bases fitting TRBD2. The CDR3 covers 17 residues. The J segment lost 2 bases and the V segment lost 4 bases, leaving 3 bases of the junction unmatched. CDR1 is MGHRA, CDR2 YSYEKL, per germline. The CDR3 is CASSRGLAGVNTGELFF. CDR3 nucleotide sequence: TGCGCCAGCAGCCGGGGACTAGCGGGAGTTAACACCGGGGAGCTGTTTTTT.

The chain is built from TRBV7-9 and TRBJ2-7; 10 bases fit TRBD2. Looked up from germline, CDR1 is SEHNR and CDR2 is FQNEAQ (reference sequence). This CDR3 is built from 16 residues. V trimming: 4 bases; J trimming: 2 bases; junction bases outside the gene matches: 8. CDR3 nucleotide sequence: TGTGCCAGCAGCTCACCCGGGACTAGCGTGACCTACGAGCAGTACTTC. Translating gives CASSSPGTSVTYEQYF. The complete variable domain, with remaining parts taken from reference TRBV7-9 and TRBJ2-7, reads DTGVSQNPRHKITKRGQNVTFRCDPISEHNRLYWYRQTLGQGPEFLTYFQNEAQLEKSRLLSDRFSAERPKGSFSTLEIQRTEQGDSAMYLCASSSPGTSVTYEQYFGPGTRLTVT.

In this sample, this clonotype turned up a few times. The V and J genes are TRBV5-1 and TRBJ2-2; TRBD1 aligns across 9 bases. Germline values: CDR1 SGHRS, CDR2 YFSETQ. The CDR3 runs to 16 residues. Trimming removed 4 bases from V and 1 base from J; junction bases left unmatched: 5. For the CDR3, the DNA is TGCGCCAGCAGCCTACAGGGGGCTGTGAACACCGGGGAGCTGTTTTTT. Amino acid sequence: CASSLQGAVNTGELFF.

A few counts support this clonotype. This chain uses TRBV20-1 with TRBJ2-1; perhaps TRBD2 as D (5 bases). The germline V gene has CDR1 DFQATT and CDR2 SNEGSKA (reference sequence). There are 13 residues in the CDR3. V was shortened by 5 bases and J by 2 bases, with 10 bases between the two germline ends. CDR3 region: CSAWMGAYNEQFF. The CDR3 nucleotides read TGCAGTGCTTGGATGGGAGCCTACAATGAGCAGTTCTTC.

This clonotype turned up a few times. This rearrangement joins TRBV5-1 to TRBJ1-5; 7 positions agree with TRBD1. Germline assignment: CDR1 SGHRS and CDR2 YFSETQ. After removal of 4 bases from V and 2 bases from J, the junction contained 9 bases not matched to a gene. This CDR3 is built from 16 residues. As DNA, the CDR3 is TGCGCCAGCAGCCCCGGACAGGATCTCGGCAATCAGCCCCAGCATTTT. Protein product: CASSPGQDLGNQPQHF.

This clonotype was picked up a small number of times. The chain is built from TRBV4-1 and TRBJ2-3; 8 bases align to TRBD2. Germline CDR1 is MGHRA and CDR2 is YSYEKL. V dropped 0 bases and J dropped 5; count of bases not matched to a gene: 7. The CDR3 consists of 16 residues. In nucleotides, the CDR3 is TGCGCCAGCAGCCAAGATGGGCGAGCGGGAGAAGATACGCAGTATTTT. Translated: CASSQDGRAGEDTQYF.

The CDR3 here is CASRHVVSEQFF. The CDR3 DNA reads TGTGCCAGCAGACACGTTGTCTCTGAGCAGTTCTTC. The rearrangement uses TRBV11-2 and TRBJ2-1; D not certain. The V end lost 6 bases, the J end lost 9 bases, and 12 bases lay between the germline ends. The CDR3 consists of 12 residues. From germline, CDR1 is SGHAT and CDR2 FQNNGV.

The chain combines TRBV3-1 with TRBJ2-1, with D tentatively TRBD2 (5 bases). This CDR3 comprises 13 residues. Germline assignment: CDR1 LGHDT and CDR2 YNNKEL (reference sequence). The V end was cut by 6 bases, the J end by 4 bases, with 10 bases between. DNA of the CDR3: TGTGCCAGCAGAGCGGACGGATACAATGAGCAGTTCTTC. Translated: CASRADGYNEQFF.

The chain has TRBV3-1 and TRBJ2-2; 9 bases are a match to TRBD2. V lost 1 base and J lost 6; bases outside the gene matches: 12. The CDR3 totals 18 residues. Germline lookup yields CDR1 LGHDT and CDR2 YNNKEL (reference sequence). CDR3 in amino acids: CASSQALYSGSPAGELFF. DNA of the CDR3: TGTGCCAGCAGCCAAGCCCTATATAGCGGGAGCCCAGCCGGGGAGCTGTTTTTT. The complete variable domain, with remaining parts taken from reference TRBV3-1 and TRBJ2-2, reads DTAVSQTPKYLVTQMGNDKSIKCEQNLGHDTMYWYKQDSKKFLKIMFSYNNKELIINETVPNRFSPKSPDKAHLNLHINSLELGDSAVYFCASSQALYSGSPAGELFFGEGSRLTVL.

The chain recombines TRBV5-1 with TRBJ2-7; D perhaps matches TRBD1 (6 bases). Germline-derived CDR1 and CDR2 are SGHRS and YFSETQ. The CDR3 contains 13 residues. Trimming stripped 3 bases from V and 2 bases from J, with 9 bases between. Written as DNA, the CDR3 is TGCGCCAGCAGCTGGGACAATGCCTACGAGCAGTACTTC. Its protein product is CASSWDNAYEQYF.